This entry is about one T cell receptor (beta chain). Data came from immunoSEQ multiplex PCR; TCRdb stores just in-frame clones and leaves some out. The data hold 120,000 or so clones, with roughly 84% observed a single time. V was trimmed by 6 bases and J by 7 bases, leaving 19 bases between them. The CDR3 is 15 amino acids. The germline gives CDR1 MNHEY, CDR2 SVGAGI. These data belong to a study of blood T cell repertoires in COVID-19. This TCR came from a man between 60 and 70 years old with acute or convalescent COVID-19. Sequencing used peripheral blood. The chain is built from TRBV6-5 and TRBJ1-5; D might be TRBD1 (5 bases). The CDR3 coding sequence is TGTGCCAGCAGACGCGGGACCTACGGGGAGCAGCCCCAGCATTTT. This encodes CASRRGTYGEQPQHF.